These 13 T cell receptor beta chains came from one sample sequenced in a study of cytomegalovirus exposure and HLA in healthy donors. The primer mix had 60 Vbeta and 13 Jbeta primers. Repertoires were generated with immunoSEQ multiplex PCR, while TCRdb's copy carries only in-frame clones and drops some. The sample has around 130,000 clones, roughly four fifths seen once. Material for sequencing was PBMCs. Receptors were obtained from a middle-aged woman in good health and CMV-seropositive.

The CDR3 nucleotides are TGTGCCAGCAGCCAGGGGTTCTTC. It is translated as CASSQGFF. This chain joins TRBV9 and TRBJ2-1; D is possibly TRBD1 (5 bases). The V gene's germline CDR1 is SGDLS and CDR2 YYNGEE. The CDR3 is 8 amino acids. V lost 4 bases, J lost 15 bases, and 5 bases lay in between.

The CDR3 nucleotides are TGTGCCAGCGAAGAGGGCAGTGGTTACGAGCAGTACTTC. The encoded protein is CASEEGSGYEQYF. This chain uses TRBV7-2 with TRBJ2-7; maybe TRBD2 (5 bases). The CDR3 runs 13 residues. V was trimmed by 8 bases and J by 4 bases, leaving 15 bases between them. From germline, CDR1 is SGHTA and CDR2 FQGNSA.

The genes are TRBV5-1 and TRBJ1-6, with D uncertain. The V end was cut by 4 bases, the J end by 5 bases, with 4 bases between. CDR1 and CDR2 from the germline V gene are SGHRS and YFSETQ. This CDR3 contains 12 residues. In nucleotides, the CDR3 is TGCGCCAGCAGCGACAATAATTCACCCCTCCACTTT. Protein product: CASSDNNSPLHF. Drawing the rest from reference TRBV5-1 and TRBJ1-6, the complete variable domain is KAGVTQTPRYLIKTRGQQVTLSCSPISGHRSVSWYQQTPGQGLQFLFEYFSETQRNKGNFPGRFSGRQFSNSRSEMNVSTLELGDSALYLCASSDNNSPLHFGNGTRLTVT.

A single count supports this clone. This sequence joins TRBV19 and TRBJ2-2, with TRBD2 matching over 15 bases. This CDR3 region has 17 residues. CDR1 is LNHDA, CDR2 SQIVND, per germline (reference sequence). Trimming removed 5 bases from V and 5 bases from J; junction bases left unmatched: 6. The CDR3 loop is CASSGTSGRSRTGELFF. In DNA, the CDR3 is TGTGCCAGTAGTGGGACTAGCGGGAGGAGTAGGACCGGGGAGCTGTTTTTT.

CDR3 coding DNA: TGTGCCAGCAGCGTCCTGACTGAGGATACGCAGTATTTT. This codes for CASSVLTEDTQYF. The chain links TRBV9 to TRBJ2-3; D not certain. With 2 bases removed from V and 6 bases from J, the gap between germline ends came to 10 bases. The CDR3 runs 13 residues. Germline CDR1 SGDLS, CDR2 YYNGEE.

The chain is built from TRBV7-6 and TRBJ2-2; the match to TRBD2 covers 9 bases. The germline V gene encodes CDR1 SGHVS and CDR2 FNYEAQ. Germline trimming cut 5 bases from V and 10 bases from J; bases unmatched to any gene: 8. This CDR3 has 14 amino acids. The CDR3 DNA reads as TGTGCCAGCAGCATGGGGACTAGCCGCGTGGAGCTGTTTTTT. Its translation is CASSMGTSRVELFF.

This clone was seen a single time. The chain has TRBV2 and TRBJ1-4; D is unresolved. Per the germline V gene, CDR1 is SNHLY and CDR2 is FYNNEI. The V end was cut by 8 bases, the J end by 8 bases, with 18 bases between. This CDR3 contains 14 residues. Here the CDR3 DNA reads TGTGCCAGCTGGGGTCTGAAGGAGGGCGAAAAACTGTTTTTT. It is translated as CASWGLKEGEKLFF.

The rearrangement links TRBV9 to TRBJ2-1; 12 positions agree with TRBD2. Losses at the gene ends were 3 bases for V and 9 bases for J; bases not matched to a gene: 7. The CDR3 is 15 amino acids. The germline V gene has CDR1 SGDLS and CDR2 YYNGEE. The chain's CDR3 is CASSGLAGGHSEQFF. CDR3 in DNA: TGTGCCAGCAGCGGGCTAGCGGGGGGGCATTCTGAGCAGTTCTTC.

This clone showed up just a few times. The gene calls are TRBV7-9 and TRBJ1-3, with 7 positions matching TRBD1. The CDR3 covers 15 residues. V lost 4 bases and J lost 1; bases outside the gene matches: 4. CDR1 is SEHNR, CDR2 FQNEAQ, per germline (reference sequence). CDR3 amino acids: CASSSEQGSGNTIYF. CDR3 bases: TGTGCCAGCAGCTCCGAACAGGGGTCTGGAAACACCATATATTTT.

In its sample, this clone was seen a few times. The chain carries TRBV7-6 and TRBJ2-2; no definite D call. Germline assignment: CDR1 SGHVS and CDR2 FNYEAQ. V was cut by 5 bases and J by 6 bases, with 10 bases left in between. CDR3 length: 13 residues. CDR3 in DNA: TGTGCCAGCAGCCAAGACAATTCCGGGGAGCTGTTTTTT. The encoded protein is CASSQDNSGELFF.

V is TRBV14 and J is TRBJ2-3; 8 positions match TRBD1. Germline CDR1 and CDR2: SGHDN and FVKESK. The CDR3 runs to 14 residues. Trimming removed 7 bases from V and 5 bases from J; junction bases left unmatched: 8. The CDR3 DNA reads as TGTGCCAGCACCCGGACAGGGTTGGGAGATACGCAGTATTTT. Its translation is CASTRTGLGDTQYF.

The genes are TRBV7-8 and TRBJ2-1; possibly TRBD1 for D (5 bases). V was pared by 1 base and J by 6 bases, with 10 bases between. This CDR3 region has 14 residues. In germline, CDR1 is SGHVS, CDR2 FQNEAQ. DNA of the CDR3: TGTGCCAGCAGCTTAGAGACAGTGGGCAATGAGCAGTTCTTC. Residues: CASSLETVGNEQFF.

Written as DNA, the CDR3 is TGTGCCAGCACCCTACGGTTGGGTTCTGGAGTCTCACCCCTCCACTTT. It translates to CASTLRLGSGVSPLHF. V and J are TRBV28 and TRBJ1-6; D is undetermined. V lost 7 bases and J lost 10, with 23 bases in between. The germline gives CDR1 MDHEN, CDR2 SYDVKM. The CDR3 totals 16 residues.